This T cell receptor (beta chain) emerged from a study of radiotherapy plus CTLA-4 blockade in lung cancer. Produced via immunoSEQ multiplex PCR; TCRdb's table is partial and in-frame only. The sample records about 38,000 clones, over 70% being singletons. Chemo-refractory metastatic non-small-cell lung cancer patients underwent focal radiation alongside CTLA-4 blockade with ipilimumab. The length of the CDR3 is 16 residues. J was trimmed by 3 bases and V by 0 bases; bases with no gene match: 3. The germline CDR1 and CDR2 sequences are SGDLS and YYNGEE. Sample: peripheral blood, taken from a patient treated with radiotherapy plus ipilimumab. This chain joins TRBV9 and TRBJ2-2; 9 positions agree with TRBD2. The clonotype comes from a human donor with non-small cell lung cancer who had stable disease on radiotherapy plus ipilimumab. Written as DNA, the CDR3 is TGTGCCAGCAGCGTAGAGGCTAGCGGGGACACCGGGGAGCTGTTTTTT. Protein sequence: CASSVEASGDTGELFF.